This T cell receptor beta chain was sequenced during a study of T cells in Graves' hyperthyroidism and ophthalmopathy. RNA transcripts provided the source from which TCR beta CDR3 regions were amplified. The TCR CDR3 first-round RT-PCR relied on the HTBI primer set. TCRdb called the multiplex PCR reads again in MiXCR, with one record for every CDR3 protein. The sample lists hundreds of thousands of distinct CDR3 sequences; about a third were seen once. The V and J ends lost 5 bases and 3 bases respectively, with 16 bases between them. There are 15 residues in the CDR3. General study results and limits: Most thyroid clonotypes with frequency above 0.001 were detected in blood. Ophthalmopathy was identified by the model a median about 6 months ahead of onset.

This clonotype was detected many times. No antigen is known for it. Newly diagnosed patients aged 18 to 65 had hyperthyroidism of under 2 months' duration. Based on clinical symptoms, serum thyroxine and TRAb, thyroid ultrasound and orbital computed tomography, diagnoses were reached. This chain links TRBV12-3 or TRBV12-4 with TRBJ1-1, with D possibly being TRBD1 (6 bases). The sample comprised blood. The TCR was taken from a woman between 40 and 55 years old with Graves' hyperthyroidism. CDR3 sequence reads: CASSGGRGLHTEAFF. CDR3 sequence (DNA): TGTGCCAGCAGTGGGGGGCGAGGTCTGCACACTGAAGCTTTCTTT.